These 21 T cell receptor beta chains were sequenced from one sample in a study of identical twins (dated by TCRdb to 2016 to 2017). The protocol used for the library was 5' RACE. The sequencer was an Illumina HiSeq 2000. The public reads were quality trimmed at Q25 with fastp and then assembled into clones with MiXCR by TCRdb, keeping productive beta chains. Rows merge per CDR3 protein into single entries with the most common DNA and genes. The sample table shows roughly 1.6 million distinct CDR3 sequences, and about 31% are seen once. Together, the top ten hold less than 0.35% of the sample. The sample taken for sequencing was cord blood. These receptors all come from a newborn girl in good health.

The chain is built from TRBV29-1 and TRBJ2-1, with D perhaps being TRBD1 or TRBD2 (5 bases each). With the DNA end fitting TRBJ2-7 better, the J assignment may be wrong. The CDR3 is 15 amino acids. CDR1 and CDR2 from the germline V gene are SQVTM and ANQGSEA. CDR3 residues: CSAEIRDGAYNEQYF. The CDR3, as DNA: TGCAGCGCCGAAATTCGGGACGGGGCCTACAATGAGCAGTACTTC.

This clonotype was counted at least ten times. The CDR3 region has the DNA TGTGCCAGCAGCCCGAGGGAAGGCTATGGCTACACCTTC. It specifies CASSPREGYGYTF. The rearrangement joins TRBV6-5 to TRBJ1-2; D gene ambiguous. The CDR3 is 13 residues long. CDR1 and CDR2 (germline): MNHEY, SVGAGI. Trimming shortened V by 6 bases and J by 4 bases, and 12 bases separated the two germline ends.

This clonotype was picked up a small number of times. The CDR3 here is CASRTSGGTEAFF. For the CDR3, the DNA is TGTGCCAGCAGGACCTCAGGGGGCACTGAAGCTTTCTTT. J is TRBJ1-1 and V is TRBV12-3 or TRBV12-4, with 7 bases that match TRBD1. The CDR3 is 13 residues long. V lost 6 bases and J lost 4; bases outside the gene matches: 5.

This clonotype has at least ten counts. This chain uses TRBV28 with TRBJ2-5; the D gene is possibly TRBD2 (5 bases). Trimming pared 2 bases from V and 6 bases from J, leaving 10 bases between. The germline V gene has CDR1 MDHEN and CDR2 SYDVKM. The CDR3 length is 13 residues. CDR3 sequence reads: CASSLEGVKTQYF. CDR3 nucleotides: TGTGCCAGCAGTTTAGAGGGAGTTAAGACCCAGTACTTC.

This clonotype was seen a handful of times. CDR3 protein: CSATTAPGYEQYF. CDR3 nucleotide sequence: TGCAGCGCTACGACCGCTCCAGGGTACGAGCAGTACTTC. The rearrangement uses TRBV29-1 and TRBJ2-5; possibly TRBD1 for D (5 bases). The better agreement between TRBJ2-7 and the DNA end casts doubt on the J call. Germline assignment: CDR1 SQVTM and CDR2 ANQGSEA. This CDR3 is built from 13 residues.

This chain joins TRBV20-1 and TRBJ2-2; TRBD2 matches 9 bases. Trimming took 1 base from V and 0 from J; bases not matched to a gene: 3. Germline loops: CDR1 DFQATT, CDR2 SNEGSKA (reference sequence). CDR3 length: 16 amino acids. CDR3 region: CSARALAGTNTGELFF. CDR3 DNA sequence: TGCAGTGCTAGAGCCCTAGCGGGGACGAACACCGGGGAGCTGTTTTTT.

This clonotype came up many times. This sequence joins TRBV4-1 and TRBJ2-3; D remains ambiguous. Germline V gene data show CDR1 as MGHRA and CDR2 as YSYEKL. The V end was cut by 3 bases, the J end by 2 bases, with 12 bases between. The CDR3 covers 15 residues. Here the CDR3 DNA reads TGCGCCAGCAGCCAGGAACAGAGAGACACAGATACGCAGTATTTT. Its translation is CASSQEQRDTDTQYF.

This clonotype has ten or more counts. The J gene is TRBJ1-2, the V gene TRBV3-1; D possibly corresponds to TRBD1 (6 bases). Germline V gene lookup returns CDR1 LGHDT and CDR2 YNNKEL (reference sequence). The CDR3 is 12 residues long. V gave up 6 bases and J gave up 6 bases, with 11 bases separating them. The CDR3 DNA sequence: TGTGCCAGCAGTCGGACAGACCATGGCTACACCTTC. Translating it yields CASSRTDHGYTF.

This clonotype was counted a few times. V gene TRBV20-1 combines with J gene TRBJ2-5; maybe TRBD2 (6 bases). V dropped 3 bases and J dropped 2 bases, with 13 bases sitting between them. CDR1 DFQATT and CDR2 SNEGSKA come from the germline V gene (reference sequence). CDR3 length: 14 amino acids. The chain's CDR3 is CSARRRGVQETQYF. In DNA, the CDR3 is TGCAGTGCTAGGAGGAGGGGTGTACAAGAGACCCAGTACTTC.

This clonotype was observed a few times. The V gene is TRBV20-1, the J gene TRBJ1-1; 8 bases align to TRBD1. The germline CDR1 and CDR2 sequences are DFQATT and SNEGSKA (reference sequence). This CDR3 has 14 amino acids. The J segment lost 0 bases and the V segment lost 5 bases, leaving 5 bases of the junction unmatched. CDR3 sequence reads: CSAGQGLMNTEAFF. CDR3 bases: TGCAGTGCTGGACAGGGACTCATGAACACTGAAGCTTTCTTT.

This clonotype has at least ten counts. The rearrangement links TRBV6-5 to TRBJ1-2; 7 bases line up with TRBD1. Losses at the gene ends were 4 bases for V and 5 bases for J; bases not matched to a gene: 4. Germline assignment: CDR1 MNHEY and CDR2 SVGAGI. The CDR3 totals 13 residues. In DNA form, the CDR3 reads TGTGCCAGCAGTTGGAGGGGGCAATATGGCTACACCTTC. Amino acid sequence: CASSWRGQYGYTF.

J is TRBJ1-1 and V is TRBV29-1; maybe TRBD1 (5 bases). This CDR3 has 14 residues. Germline assignment: CDR1 SQVTM and CDR2 ANQGSEA. V lost 7 bases to trimming and J lost 0 bases, with 15 bases between them. CDR3 amino acids: CSAWGSLMNTEAFF. DNA of the CDR3: TGCAGCGCCTGGGGGTCGTTGATGAACACTGAAGCTTTCTTT.

The chain links TRBV12-3 or TRBV12-4 to TRBJ2-5, with D hard to call. CDR3 length: 16 residues. Trimming stripped 3 bases from V and 3 bases from J, with 17 bases between. CDR3: CASSLSVRPLKETQYF. In DNA form, the CDR3 reads TGTGCCAGCAGTTTGAGTGTCCGTCCCCTTAAAGAGACCCAGTACTTC.

The rearrangement uses TRBV28 and TRBJ2-7, with 7 bases that match TRBD2. This CDR3 contains 14 residues. Germline CDR1 reads MDHEN; CDR2 reads SYDVKM. Trimming cost V 7 bases and J 7 bases; bases outside gene matches: 13. This chain's CDR3 is CASIRSGTYNEQYF. The CDR3 DNA is TGTGCCAGCATCCGGAGCGGGACTTACAATGAGCAGTACTTC.

This clonotype was seen more than once but under ten times. This chain connects TRBV28 to TRBJ1-2; TRBD1 agrees at 9 bases. J gave up 2 bases and V 5 bases, and 6 bases lay outside the gene matches. Germline CDR1 MDHEN, CDR2 SYDVKM. CDR3 length: 15 residues. As DNA, the CDR3 is TGTGCCAGCAGTGTTACAGGGGGCAAAAACTATGGCTACACCTTC. Translation: CASSVTGGKNYGYTF.

This chain uses TRBV7-9 with TRBJ2-7; no firm D call. Germline V gene lookup returns CDR1 SEHNR and CDR2 FQNEAQ (reference sequence). V was pared by 7 bases and J by 1 base, with 11 bases between. The CDR3 runs to 13 residues. The CDR3 nucleotides are TGTGCCAGCATCGAAGACTGGTCCTACGAGCAGTACTTC. This encodes CASIEDWSYEQYF.

The chain carries TRBV7-2 and TRBJ2-5, with 11 positions matching TRBD2. The J call is in doubt because the DNA end fits TRBJ2-4 better. The CDR3 totals 16 residues. Germline V CDR1 and CDR2: SGHTA, FQGNSA. The CDR3 DNA reads TGTGCCAGCAGCCCTACTAGCGGGAGAGGGGTAAACATTCAGTACTTC. Amino acid sequence: CASSPTSGRGVNIQYF.

This clonotype appeared a few times. The J gene is TRBJ2-7, the V gene TRBV7-9; D gene unclear. Germline CDR1 and CDR2: SEHNR and FQNEAQ (reference sequence). The germline V and J ends were trimmed by 7 bases and 4 bases, with 17 bases remaining between them. The CDR3 consists of 14 residues. Here the CDR3 DNA reads TGTGCCAGCATCCCCAAGGCTTCGGAGTACGAGCAGTACTTC. Encoded protein: CASIPKASEYEQYF.

This clonotype was detected once. The V gene is TRBV3-1, the J gene TRBJ1-2; D is ambiguous. V dropped 0 bases and J dropped 9 bases, with 14 bases sitting between them. The CDR3 spans 14 residues. CDR1 is LGHDT and CDR2 is YNNKEL in the germline V gene (reference sequence). The CDR3 nucleotides are TGTGCCAGCAGCCAAGAATTTGAAGCAGGTAGCTACACCTTC. As protein: CASSQEFEAGSYTF.

This rearrangement joins TRBV9 to TRBJ1-2; D remains ambiguous. V lost 4 bases, J lost 1 base, and 17 bases lay in between. The CDR3 consists of 16 residues. Germline V gene lookup returns CDR1 SGDLS and CDR2 YYNGEE. CDR3: CASSLRGFLFNYGYTF. DNA of the CDR3: TGTGCCAGCAGCCTCCGAGGTTTCCTCTTTAACTATGGCTACACCTTC.

This clonotype was counted between two and nine times. V and J are TRBV7-9 and TRBJ2-7, with TRBD1 matching over 7 bases. Trimming removed 1 base from V and 2 bases from J; junction bases left unmatched: 8. This CDR3 contains 16 residues. Per germline, CDR1 SEHNR and CDR2 FQNEAQ (reference sequence). The CDR3 loop reads CASSLEGLTGTYEQYF. The DNA of the CDR3 is TGTGCCAGCAGCTTAGAAGGTTTGACAGGGACCTACGAGCAGTACTTC.